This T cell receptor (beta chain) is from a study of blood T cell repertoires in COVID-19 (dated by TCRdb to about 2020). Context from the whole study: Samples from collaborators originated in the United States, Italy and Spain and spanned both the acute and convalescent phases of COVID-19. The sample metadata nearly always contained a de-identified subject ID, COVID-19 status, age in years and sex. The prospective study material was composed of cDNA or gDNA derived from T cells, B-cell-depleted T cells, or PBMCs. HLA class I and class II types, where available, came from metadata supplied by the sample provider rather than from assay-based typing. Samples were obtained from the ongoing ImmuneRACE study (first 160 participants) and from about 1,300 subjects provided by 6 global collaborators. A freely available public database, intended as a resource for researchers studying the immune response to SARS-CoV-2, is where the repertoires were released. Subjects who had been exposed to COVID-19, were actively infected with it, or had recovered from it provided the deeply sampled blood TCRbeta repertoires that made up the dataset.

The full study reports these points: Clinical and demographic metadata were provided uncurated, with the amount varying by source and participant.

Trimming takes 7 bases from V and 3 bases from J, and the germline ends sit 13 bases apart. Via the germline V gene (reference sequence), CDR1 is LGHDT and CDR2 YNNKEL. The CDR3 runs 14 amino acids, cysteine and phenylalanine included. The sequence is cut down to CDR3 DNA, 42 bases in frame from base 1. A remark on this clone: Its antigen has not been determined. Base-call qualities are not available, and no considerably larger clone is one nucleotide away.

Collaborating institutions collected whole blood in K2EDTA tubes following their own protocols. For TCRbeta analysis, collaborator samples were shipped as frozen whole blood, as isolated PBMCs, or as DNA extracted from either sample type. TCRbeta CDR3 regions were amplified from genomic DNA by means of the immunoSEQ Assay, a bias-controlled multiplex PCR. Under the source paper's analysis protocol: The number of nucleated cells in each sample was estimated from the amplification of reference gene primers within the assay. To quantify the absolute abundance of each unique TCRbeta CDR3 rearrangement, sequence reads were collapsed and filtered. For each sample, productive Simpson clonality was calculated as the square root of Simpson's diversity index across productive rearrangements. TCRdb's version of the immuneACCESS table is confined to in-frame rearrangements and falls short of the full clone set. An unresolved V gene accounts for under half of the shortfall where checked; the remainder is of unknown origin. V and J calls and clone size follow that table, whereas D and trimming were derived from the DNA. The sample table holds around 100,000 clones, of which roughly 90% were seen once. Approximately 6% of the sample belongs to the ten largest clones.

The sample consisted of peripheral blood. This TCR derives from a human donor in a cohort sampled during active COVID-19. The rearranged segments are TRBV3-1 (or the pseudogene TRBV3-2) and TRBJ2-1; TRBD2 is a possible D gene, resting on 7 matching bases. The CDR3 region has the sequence CASNWGGLYNEQFF. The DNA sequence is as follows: TGTGCCAGCAACTGGGGGGGCCTCTACAATGAGCAGTTCTTC.